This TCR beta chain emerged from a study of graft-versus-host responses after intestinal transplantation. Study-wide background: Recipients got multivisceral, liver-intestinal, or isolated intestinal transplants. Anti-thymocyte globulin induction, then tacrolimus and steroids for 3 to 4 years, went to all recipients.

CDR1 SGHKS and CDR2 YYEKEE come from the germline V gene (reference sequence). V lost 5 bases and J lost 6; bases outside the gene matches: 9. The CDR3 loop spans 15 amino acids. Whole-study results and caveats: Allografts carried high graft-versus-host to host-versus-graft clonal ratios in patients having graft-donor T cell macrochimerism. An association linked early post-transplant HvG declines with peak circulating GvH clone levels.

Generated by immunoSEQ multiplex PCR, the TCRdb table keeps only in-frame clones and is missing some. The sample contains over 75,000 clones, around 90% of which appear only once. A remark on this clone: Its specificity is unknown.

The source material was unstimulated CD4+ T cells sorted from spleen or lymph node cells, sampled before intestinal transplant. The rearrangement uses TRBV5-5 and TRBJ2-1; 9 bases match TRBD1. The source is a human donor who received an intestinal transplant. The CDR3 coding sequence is TGTGCCAGCAGGCTATTGGGACAGGGAGGCAATGAGCAGTTCTTC. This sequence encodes CASRLLGQGGNEQFF.